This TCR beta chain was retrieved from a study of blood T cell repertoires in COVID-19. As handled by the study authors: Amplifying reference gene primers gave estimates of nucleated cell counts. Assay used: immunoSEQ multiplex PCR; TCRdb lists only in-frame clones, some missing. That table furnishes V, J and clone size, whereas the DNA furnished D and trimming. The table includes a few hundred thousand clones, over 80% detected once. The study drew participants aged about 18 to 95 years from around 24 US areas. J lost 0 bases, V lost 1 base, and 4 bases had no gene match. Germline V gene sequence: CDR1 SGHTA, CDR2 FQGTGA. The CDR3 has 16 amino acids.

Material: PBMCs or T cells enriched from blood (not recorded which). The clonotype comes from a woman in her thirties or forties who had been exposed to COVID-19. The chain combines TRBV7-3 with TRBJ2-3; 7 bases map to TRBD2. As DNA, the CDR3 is TGTGCCAGCAGCTTAATCGGCGGGGGTAGCACAGATACGCAGTATTTT. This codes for CASSLIGGGSTDTQYF. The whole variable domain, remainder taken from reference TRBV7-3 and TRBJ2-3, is GAGVSQTPSNKVTEKGKYVELRCDPISGHTALYWYRQSLGQGPEFLIYFQGTGAADDSGLPNDRFFAVRPEGSVSTLKIQRTERGDSAVYLCASSLIGGGSTDTQYFGPGTRLTVL.